This T cell receptor beta chain was documented in a study of blood T cell repertoires in COVID-19. On the study more broadly: Material from acute and convalescent COVID-19 was sourced from the United States, Italy and Spain. Nucleic acid was either cDNA or gDNA, and it came from T cells, B-cell-depleted T cells, or PBMCs.

V lost 3 bases to trimming and J lost 4 bases, with 10 bases between them. Germline CDR1 SEHNR, CDR2 FQNEAQ (reference sequence). The CDR3 loop spans 14 amino acids. Methods used by the authors: Reference gene primer amplification yielded estimated nucleated cell counts. The method was immunoSEQ multiplex PCR; TCRdb's version includes in-frame clones alone and lacks a portion of them. D and trimming come from the DNA, and the V and J calls and clone size come from that table. This sample has tens of thousands of clones; about 88% occur once, and the top ten carry just under 3%. This clone occurred once.

What was sequenced was peripheral blood. The clonotype comes from a woman over 75 with acute or convalescent COVID-19. The chain employs TRBV7-9 and TRBJ2-1; a possible D gene is TRBD1 (5 bases). The CDR3: CASSLQQEYNEQFF. The CDR3 DNA reads as TGTGCCAGCAGCTTGCAACAGGAATACAATGAGCAGTTCTTC. Combining the CDR3 with reference TRBV7-9 and TRBJ2-1 gives the whole variable domain DTGVSQNPRHKITKRGQNVTFRCDPISEHNRLYWYRQTLGQGPEFLTYFQNEAQLEKSRLLSDRFSAERPKGSFSTLEIQRTEQGDSAMYLCASSLQQEYNEQFFGPGTRLTVL.